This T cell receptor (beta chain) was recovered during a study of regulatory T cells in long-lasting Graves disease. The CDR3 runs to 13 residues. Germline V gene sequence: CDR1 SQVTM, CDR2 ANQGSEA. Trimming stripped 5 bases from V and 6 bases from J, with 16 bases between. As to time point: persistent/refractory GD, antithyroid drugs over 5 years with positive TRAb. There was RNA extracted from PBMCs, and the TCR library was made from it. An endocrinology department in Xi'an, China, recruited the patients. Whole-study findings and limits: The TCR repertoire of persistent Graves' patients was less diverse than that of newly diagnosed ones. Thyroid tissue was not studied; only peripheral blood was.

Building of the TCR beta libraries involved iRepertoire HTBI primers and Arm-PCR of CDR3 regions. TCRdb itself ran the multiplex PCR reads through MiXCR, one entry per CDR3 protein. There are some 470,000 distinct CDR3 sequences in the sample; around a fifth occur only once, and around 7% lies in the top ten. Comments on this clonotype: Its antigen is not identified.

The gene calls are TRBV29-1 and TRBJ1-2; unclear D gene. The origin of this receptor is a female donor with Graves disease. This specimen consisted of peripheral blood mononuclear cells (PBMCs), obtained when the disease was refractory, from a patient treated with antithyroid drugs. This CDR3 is CSVFGEYRDGYTF. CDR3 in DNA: TGCAGCGTTTTTGGGGAGTATAGAGATGGCTACACCTTC.